What follows describes a single T cell receptor (beta chain). The clone's antigen remains unknown. Qualities for individual bases were not recorded, and no much larger clone is one base off. CDR1 and CDR2 (SGHTS, YDEGEE) derive from the germline V gene. V is cut back by 1 base and J by 4 bases, with 11 bases in the junction unmatched. From cysteine to phenylalanine, the CDR3 is 17 amino acids long. Just the 51-base CDR3 DNA is kept, in frame starting at base 1. The sample is drawn from a study of blood T cell repertoires in COVID-19 (dated by TCRdb to 2019 to 2021). Regarding the study in general: Samples covering the acute and convalescent phases of COVID-19 were provided by collaborators in the United States, Italy and Spain. Subjects who had been exposed to COVID-19, were actively infected with it, or had recovered from it provided the deeply sampled blood TCRbeta repertoires that made up the dataset. Nearly every sample came with metadata listing a de-identified subject ID, COVID-19 status, age in years and sex. Where available, HLA class I and class II types were taken from metadata supplied by the sample provider and were not determined by assay-based typing. The samples were drawn from two sources: the first 160 participants of the ongoing ImmuneRACE study, and 1,200 or so subjects contributed by 6 global collaborators. The prospective study material was composed of cDNA or gDNA derived from T cells, B-cell-depleted T cells, or PBMCs. The repertoires were released in a freely available public database meant as a resource for research on the immune response to SARS-CoV-2.

Findings and caveats that apply to the study as a whole: The amount of clinical and demographic metadata varied by source and participant and was provided uncurated.

Whole blood was collected in K2EDTA tubes by collaborating institutions according to the institutions' own protocols. Collaborator samples were shipped for TCRbeta analysis as frozen whole blood, isolated PBMCs, or DNA extracted from either sample type. The immunoSEQ Assay, a bias-controlled multiplex PCR, was used to amplify TCRbeta CDR3 regions from genomic DNA. As for the original processing: Nucleated cell counts per sample were estimated from amplification of reference gene primers within the assay. To quantify the absolute abundance of each unique TCRbeta CDR3 rearrangement, sequence reads were collapsed and filtered. For each sample, productive Simpson clonality was calculated by taking the square root of Simpson's diversity index across productive rearrangements. The source is immuneACCESS, and TCRdb retained only in-frame sequences with V and J called. Part of the clones is not carried over; for the studies checked, unresolved V genes explain less than half of this, and the remainder is unexplained. The V and J calls and clone size were taken over from that table, and D and trimming were inferred from the DNA. This sample comprises roughly 92,000 clones, 80% to 85% of them detected only once. Roughly a third of the sample belongs to the ten largest clones.

The TCR originated in a woman of 80 years or more with active or convalescent COVID-19. The V and J segments used are TRBV5-8 and TRBJ2-1, with 7 junctional bases fitting TRBD1. Sequencing was performed on peripheral blood. The sequence in DNA is TGTGCCAGCAGCTTGACAGGGGACCCACCAGGGTACAATGAGCAGTTCTTC. This translates into CASSLTGDPPGYNEQFF.